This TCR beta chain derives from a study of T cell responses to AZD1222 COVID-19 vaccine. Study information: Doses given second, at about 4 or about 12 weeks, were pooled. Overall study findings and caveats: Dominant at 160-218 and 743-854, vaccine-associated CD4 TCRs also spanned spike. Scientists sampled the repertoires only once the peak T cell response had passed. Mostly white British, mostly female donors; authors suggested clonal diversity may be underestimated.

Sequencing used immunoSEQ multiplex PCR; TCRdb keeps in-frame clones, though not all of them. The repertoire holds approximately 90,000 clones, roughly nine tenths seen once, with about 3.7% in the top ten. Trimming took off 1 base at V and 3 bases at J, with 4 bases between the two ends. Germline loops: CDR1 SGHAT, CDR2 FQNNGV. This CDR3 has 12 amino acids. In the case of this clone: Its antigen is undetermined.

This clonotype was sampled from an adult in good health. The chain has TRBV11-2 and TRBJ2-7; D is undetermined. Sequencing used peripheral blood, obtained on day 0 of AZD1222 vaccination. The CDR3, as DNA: TGTGCCAGCAGCTTAGTGGTCTACGAGCAGTACTTC. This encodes CASSLVVYEQYF.